This T cell receptor (beta chain) comes out of a study of cytomegalovirus exposure and HLA in healthy donors. The study, taken as a whole, reports: The dataset shows that most TCR sequences were rare, while some public TCRs occurred in many donors.

PCR used 60 Vbeta primers and 13 Jbeta primers. Assay: immunoSEQ multiplex PCR; the TCRdb copy retains only in-frame clones and omits some. The profile shows approximately 80,000 clones, about three quarters of them singletons. A word on this clone: No antigen is known for it.

The CDR3 is 11 residues long. Germline-derived CDR1 and CDR2 are SQVTM and ANQGSEA. Trimming shortened V by 7 bases and J by 6 bases, and 12 bases separated the two germline ends. Sequencing input: PBMCs. The clonotype originates from a male donor in good health and CMV-seropositive. This chain uses TRBV29-1 with TRBJ1-2; the D is unclear. As DNA, the CDR3 is TGCAGCGCGATGGCCGGGGATGGCTACACCTTC. This encodes CSAMAGDGYTF.